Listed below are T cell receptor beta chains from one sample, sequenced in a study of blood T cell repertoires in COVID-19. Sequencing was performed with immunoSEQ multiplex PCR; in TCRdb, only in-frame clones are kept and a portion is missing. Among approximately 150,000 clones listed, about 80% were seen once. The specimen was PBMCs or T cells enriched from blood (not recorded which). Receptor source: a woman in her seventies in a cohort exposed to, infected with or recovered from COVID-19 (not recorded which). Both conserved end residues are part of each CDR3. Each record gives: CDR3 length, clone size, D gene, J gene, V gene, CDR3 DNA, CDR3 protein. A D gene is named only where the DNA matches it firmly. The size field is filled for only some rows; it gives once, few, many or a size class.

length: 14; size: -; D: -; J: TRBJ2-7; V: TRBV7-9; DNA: TGTGCCAGCAGCTTAGGGGAACAGGGCTACGAGCAGTACTTC; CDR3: CASSLGEQGYEQYF
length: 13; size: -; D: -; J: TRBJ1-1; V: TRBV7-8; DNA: TGTGCCAGCAGCGAACAGGGCTACACTGAAGCTTTCTTT; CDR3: CASSEQGYTEAFF
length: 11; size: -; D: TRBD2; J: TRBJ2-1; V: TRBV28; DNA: TGTGCCAGCAGTTCGGGGACTAGCGAGTTCTTC; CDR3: CASSSGTSEFF
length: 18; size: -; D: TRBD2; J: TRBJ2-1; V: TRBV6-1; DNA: TGTGCCAGCAGTGTAGGTTGGCTAGCGGGAGGCCAAGGTAATGAGCAGTTCTTC; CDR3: CASSVGWLAGGQGNEQFF
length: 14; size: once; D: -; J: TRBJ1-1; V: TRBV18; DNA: TGTGCCAGCTCACTTCTCGGAGGGAACACTGAAGCTTTCTTT; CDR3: CASSLLGGNTEAFF
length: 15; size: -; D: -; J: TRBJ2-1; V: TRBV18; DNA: TGTGCCAGCTCACGTAGCGGACACTCATACAATGAGCAGTTCTTC; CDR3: CASSRSGHSYNEQFF
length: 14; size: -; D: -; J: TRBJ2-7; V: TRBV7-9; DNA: TGTGCCAGCAGCTTAGAAGACCGAGGCTACGAGCAGTACTTC; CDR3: CASSLEDRGYEQYF
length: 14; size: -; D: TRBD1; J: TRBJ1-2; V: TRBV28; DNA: TGTGCCAGCAATCGACAGGGAATGGACTATGGCTACACCTTC; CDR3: CASNRQGMDYGYTF
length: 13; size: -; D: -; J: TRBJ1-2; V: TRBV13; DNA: TGTGCCAGCAGCTTGCGGCCAGCCACGGGGTACACCTTC; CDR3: CASSLRPATGYTF
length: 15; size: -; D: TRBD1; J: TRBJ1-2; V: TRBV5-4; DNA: TGTGCCAGCAGCTTGGTCGACAGGGGGCGAGATGGCTACACCTTC; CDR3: CASSLVDRGRDGYTF
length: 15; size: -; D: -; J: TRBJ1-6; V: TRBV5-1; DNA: TGCGCCAGCAGCTTGGGGGGGACTGCAGAAGGCCCCCTCCACTTT; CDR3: CASSLGGTAEGPLHF
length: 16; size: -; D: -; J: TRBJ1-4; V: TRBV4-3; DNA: TGCGCCAGCAGCCAAGCCCTGAGGGAGCGAGGTGAAAAACTGTTTTTT; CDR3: CASSQALRERGEKLFF
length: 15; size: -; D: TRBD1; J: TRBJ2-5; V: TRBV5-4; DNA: TGTGCCAGCAGCTTTCCGGGACAGAGACAAGAGACCCAGTACTTC; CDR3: CASSFPGQRQETQYF
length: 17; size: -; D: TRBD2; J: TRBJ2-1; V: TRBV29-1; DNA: TGCAGCGTTGAAGGAGTAGCGGGAGAGCCCACTGGGAATGAGCAGTTCTTC; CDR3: CSVEGVAGEPTGNEQFF
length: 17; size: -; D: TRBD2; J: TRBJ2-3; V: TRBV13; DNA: TGTGCCAGCAGCTTAGGCGGGGGGACCGGGGGCACAGATACGCAGTATTTT; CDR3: CASSLGGGTGGTDTQYF
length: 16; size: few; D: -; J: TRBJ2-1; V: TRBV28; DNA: TGTGCCAGCAGTCCTTACAGACAGGCGACCTACAATGAGCAGTTCTTC; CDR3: CASSPYRQATYNEQFF
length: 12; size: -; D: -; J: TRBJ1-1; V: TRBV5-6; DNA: TGTGCCAGCAGCCTACTTCCAGGGGAGGCTTTCTTT; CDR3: CASSLLPGEAFF
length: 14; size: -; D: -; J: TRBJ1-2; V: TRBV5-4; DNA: TGTGCCAGCAGCTTGTACGAGGTGAGCGGTGGCTACACCTTC; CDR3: CASSLYEVSGGYTF
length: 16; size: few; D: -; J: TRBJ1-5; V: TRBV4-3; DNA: TGCGCCAGCAGCCCAGGGGACAACTATAGCAATCAGCCCCAGCATTTT; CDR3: CASSPGDNYSNQPQHF
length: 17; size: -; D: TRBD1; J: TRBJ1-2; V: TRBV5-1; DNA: TGCGCCAGCAGCTTCCGCCCCTCAACAGGGGGCGTTGAAGGCTACACCTTC; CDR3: CASSFRPSTGGVEGYTF
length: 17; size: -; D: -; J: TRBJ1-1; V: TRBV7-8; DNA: TGTGCCAGCAGCTCCGGGACATTCTGGGGTTTCAACACTGAAGCTTTCTTT; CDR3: CASSSGTFWGFNTEAFF
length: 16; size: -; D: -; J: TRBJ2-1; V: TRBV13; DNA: TGTGCCAGCAGCTTACGTCTGCGGAGCTCCTACAATGAGCAGTTCTTC; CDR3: CASSLRLRSSYNEQFF
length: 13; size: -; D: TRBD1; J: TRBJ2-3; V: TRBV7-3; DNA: TGTGCCAGCAGCTCCGGACAGGCAGATACGCAGTATTTT; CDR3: CASSSGQADTQYF
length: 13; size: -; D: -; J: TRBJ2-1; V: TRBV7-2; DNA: TGTGCCAGCCTGGAGCGGGCCTACAATGAGCAGTTCTTC; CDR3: CASLERAYNEQFF
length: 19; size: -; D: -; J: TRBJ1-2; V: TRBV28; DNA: TGTGCCAGCAGCCGTCGGTCATCCTTTGGCGGAGGGAGCATATCTGGCTACACCTTC; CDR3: CASSRRSSFGGGSISGYTF
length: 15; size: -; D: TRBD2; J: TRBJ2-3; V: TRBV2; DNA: TGTGCCAGCAGTGGAAGCGGGATGGGGACAGATACGCAGTATTTT; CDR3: CASSGSGMGTDTQYF
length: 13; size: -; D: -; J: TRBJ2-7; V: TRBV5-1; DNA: TGCGCCAGCAGCTTGGATCGGGCCTACGAGCAGTACTTC; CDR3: CASSLDRAYEQYF
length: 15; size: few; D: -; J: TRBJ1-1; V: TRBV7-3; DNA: TGTGCCAGCAGCTTGTTATGGGGGGATCGCACTGAAGCTTTCTTT; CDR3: CASSLLWGDRTEAFF
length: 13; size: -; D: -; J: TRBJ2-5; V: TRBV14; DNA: TGTGCCAGCAGTCAGGGACTGAGAGAGACCCAGTACTTC; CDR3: CASSQGLRETQYF
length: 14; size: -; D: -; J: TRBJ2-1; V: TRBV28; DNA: TGTGCCAGCCAGAGCGCCCGGAGGCGGAATGAGCAGTTCTTC; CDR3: CASQSARRRNEQFF
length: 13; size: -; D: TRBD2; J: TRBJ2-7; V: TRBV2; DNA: TGTGCCAGCAGCCTCTGGCGGGAGAACGAGCAGTACTTC; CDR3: CASSLWRENEQYF
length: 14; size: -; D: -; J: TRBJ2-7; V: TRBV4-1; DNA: TGCGCCAGCAGCCCTACAGGACCCCCTTACGAGCAGTACTTC; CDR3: CASSPTGPPYEQYF
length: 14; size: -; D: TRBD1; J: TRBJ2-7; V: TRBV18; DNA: TGTGCCAGCTCACCGGGACAGTCCGTCCACGAGCAGTACTTC; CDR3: CASSPGQSVHEQYF
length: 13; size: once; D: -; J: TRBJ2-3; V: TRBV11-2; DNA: TGTGCCAGCAGCTTAGGAGTTATGGATACGCAGTATTTT; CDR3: CASSLGVMDTQYF
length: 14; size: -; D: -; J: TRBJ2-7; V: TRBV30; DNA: TGTGCCTGGAGTGTAGGGGCGGCTTACTACGAGCAGTACTTC; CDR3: CAWSVGAAYYEQYF
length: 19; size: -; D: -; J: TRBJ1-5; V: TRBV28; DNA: TGTGCCAGCAGTTCACCGTTAGGAGGGAATTACTATAGCAATCAGCCCCAGCATTTT; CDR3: CASSSPLGGNYYSNQPQHF